The 9 T cell receptor beta chains given below trace back to one sample, sequenced in a study of CD8+ T cells in alopecia areata. The authors extracted RNA and reverse transcribed it into cDNA as the sequencing template. TCRdb's table, derived via immunoSEQ multiplex PCR, lists solely in-frame clones and lacks some. This table has about 140,000 clones, 55% to 65% appearing once. Sequencing was performed on CD4+ T cells sorted from blood. Receptor source: a human donor in good health.

This clone was found once. The rearrangement uses TRBV15 and TRBJ2-2, with 10 bases aligning to TRBD1. CDR3 size: 14 residues. CDR1 is LNHNV and CDR2 is YYDKDF in the germline V gene (reference sequence). V lost 8 bases and J lost 7; bases outside the gene matches: 7. As DNA, the CDR3 is TGTGCCACCGGAGAGGACAGGGGGTTCGGGGAGCTGTTTTTT. Protein: CATGEDRGFGELFF. The whole variable domain, filled in from reference TRBV15 and TRBJ2-2, reads DAMVIQNPRYQVTQFGKPVTLSCSQTLNHNVMYWYQQKSSQAPKLLFHYYDKDFNNEADTPDNFQSRRPNTSFCFLDIRSPGLGDTAMYLCATGEDRGFGELFFGEGSRLTVL.

The chain recombines TRBV5-1 with TRBJ2-1, with D unclear. Germline assignment: CDR1 SGHRS and CDR2 YFSETQ. V was pared by 4 bases and J by 2 bases, with 7 bases between. CDR3 size: 13 residues. CDR3 residues: CASSPRPYNEQFF. DNA for the CDR3: TGCGCCAGCAGCCCTCGACCCTACAATGAGCAGTTCTTC. Full variable domain (rest looked up from reference TRBV5-1 and TRBJ2-1): KAGVTQTPRYLIKTRGQQVTLSCSPISGHRSVSWYQQTPGQGLQFLFEYFSETQRNKGNFPGRFSGRQFSNSRSEMNVSTLELGDSALYLCASSPRPYNEQFFGPGTRLTVL.

V is TRBV13 and J is TRBJ2-5; D gene uncertain. This CDR3 is built from 12 residues. With 2 bases removed from V and 1 base from J, the gap between germline ends came to 2 bases. Germline-derived CDR1 and CDR2 are PRHDT and FYEKMQ (reference sequence). The CDR3 nucleotides read TGTGCCAGCAGCTTACGCCAAGAGACCCAGTACTTC. Its translation: CASSLRQETQYF.

The V call is TRBV5-1, the J call TRBJ1-1; TRBD1 is a possible D gene (5 bases). The CDR3 contains 14 residues. CDR1 is SGHRS, CDR2 YFSETQ, per germline. Trimming left V 5 bases short and J 4 bases short, with 15 bases between. CDR3: CASSRTAGTTEAFF. CDR3 coding DNA: TGCGCCAGCAGTCGGACGGCGGGGACCACTGAAGCTTTCTTT.

J is TRBJ2-1 and V is TRBV6-5; weak D call: TRBD2 (6 bases). CDR3 length: 15 residues. Germline V gene sequence: CDR1 MNHEY, CDR2 SVGAGI. V was clipped by 4 bases and J by 2 bases, with 12 bases between them. The CDR3 reads CASSSGSQTYNEQFF. CDR3 sequence (DNA): TGTGCCAGCAGTTCCGGGAGTCAGACCTACAATGAGCAGTTCTTC.

This clone showed up just a few times. The J gene is TRBJ2-7, the V gene TRBV19; 8 positions agree with TRBD2. V gave up 6 bases and J gave up 2 bases; unmatched junction bases: 9. Germline V lookup: CDR1 LNHDA, CDR2 SQIVND (reference sequence). This CDR3 has 15 amino acids. The DNA for the CDR3 is TGTGCCAGTAGAGGTGGCGGGAGGCCTCCCTACGAGCAGTACTTC. Residues: CASRGGGRPPYEQYF.

As regards this clone: One end of the junction does not line up with germline, which may come from a read error. The J gene is TRBJ2-3, the V gene TRBV4-1, with 10 bases lining up with TRBD2. CDR1 and CDR2 from the germline V gene are MGHRA and YSYEKL. The CDR3 sequence is 15 residues long. The CDR3 is CASSPLAGGPDTQYF. The CDR3 region has the DNA TGTGCCAGCAGCCCCTTAGCGGGAGGTCCAGATACGCAGTATTTT.

V is TRBV18 and J is TRBJ2-5; TRBD2 aligns across 10 bases. Germline V CDR1 and CDR2: KGHSH, LQKENI. J was trimmed by 3 bases and V by 3 bases; bases with no gene match: 7. The CDR3 length is 16 residues. For the CDR3, the DNA is TGTGCCAGCTCACCGATTCGGACTAGCGGAAAAGAGACCCAGTACTTC. Protein: CASSPIRTSGKETQYF.

This clone occurred a few times. J is TRBJ1-5 and V is TRBV28; the D gene is possibly TRBD1 (5 bases). Germline values: CDR1 MDHEN, CDR2 SYDVKM. The germline V and J ends were trimmed by 2 bases and 10 bases, with 15 bases remaining between them. This CDR3 is 14 amino acids long. This CDR3 reads CASSLTFARTPQHF. Written as DNA, the CDR3 is TGTGCCAGCAGTTTAACTTTTGCCAGGACACCCCAGCATTTT.